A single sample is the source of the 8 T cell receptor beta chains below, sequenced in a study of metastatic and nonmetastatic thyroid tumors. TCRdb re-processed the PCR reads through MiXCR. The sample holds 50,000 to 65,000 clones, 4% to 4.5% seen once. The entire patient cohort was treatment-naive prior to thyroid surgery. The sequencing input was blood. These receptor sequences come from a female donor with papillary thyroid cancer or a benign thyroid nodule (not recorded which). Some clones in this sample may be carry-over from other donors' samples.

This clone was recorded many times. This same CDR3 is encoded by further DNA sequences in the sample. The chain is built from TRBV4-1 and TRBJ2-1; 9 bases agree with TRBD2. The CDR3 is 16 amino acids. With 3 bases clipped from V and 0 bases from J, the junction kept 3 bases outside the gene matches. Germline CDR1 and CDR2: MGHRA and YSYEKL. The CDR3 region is CASSQVSGSSYNEQFF. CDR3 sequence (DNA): TGCGCCAGCAGCCAGGTTAGCGGGAGCTCCTACAATGAGCAGTTCTTC.

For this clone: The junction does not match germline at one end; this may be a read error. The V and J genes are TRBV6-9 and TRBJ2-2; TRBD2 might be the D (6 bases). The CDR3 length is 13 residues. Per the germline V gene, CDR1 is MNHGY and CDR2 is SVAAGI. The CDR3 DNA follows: TGTGCCATCAGTGTCCGGGAGACCGGGGAGCTGTTTTTT. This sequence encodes CAISVRETGELFF.

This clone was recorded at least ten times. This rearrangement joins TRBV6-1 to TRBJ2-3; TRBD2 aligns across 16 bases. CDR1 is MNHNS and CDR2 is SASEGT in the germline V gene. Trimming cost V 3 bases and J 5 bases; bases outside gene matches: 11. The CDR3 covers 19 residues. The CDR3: CASSEEVGLAGGPRDTQYF. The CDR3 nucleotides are TGTGCCAGCAGTGAGGAAGTGGGACTAGCGGGAGGGCCGAGAGATACGCAGTATTTT.

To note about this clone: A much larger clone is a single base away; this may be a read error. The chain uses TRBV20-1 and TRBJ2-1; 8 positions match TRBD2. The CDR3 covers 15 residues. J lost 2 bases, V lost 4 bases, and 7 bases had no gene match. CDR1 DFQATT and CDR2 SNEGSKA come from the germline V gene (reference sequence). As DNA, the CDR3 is TGCAGTGCTACGAACAGCGGGAGCACCTACAATGAGCAGTTCTTC. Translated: CSATNSGSTYNEQFF.

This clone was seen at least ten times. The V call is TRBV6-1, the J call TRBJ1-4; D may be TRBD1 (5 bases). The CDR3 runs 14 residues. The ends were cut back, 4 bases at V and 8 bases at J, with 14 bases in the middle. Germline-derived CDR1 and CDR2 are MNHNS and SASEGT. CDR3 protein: CASSGLRGFEKLFF. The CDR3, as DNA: TGTGCCAGCAGTGGACTTAGGGGATTCGAAAAACTGTTTTTT.

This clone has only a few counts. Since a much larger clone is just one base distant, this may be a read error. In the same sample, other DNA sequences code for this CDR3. The CDR3 bases are TGCAGTGCTAGCCCACCCCAAACTAGCGGGCAGGAGACCCAGTACTTC. Translated, it gives CSASPPQTSGQETQYF. The chain is built from TRBV20-1 and TRBJ2-5, with 9 positions matching TRBD2. The CDR3 covers 16 residues. CDR1 is DFQATT and CDR2 is SNEGSKA in the germline V gene (reference sequence). The trim removed 3 bases at V and 5 bases at J, leaving 13 bases unmatched.

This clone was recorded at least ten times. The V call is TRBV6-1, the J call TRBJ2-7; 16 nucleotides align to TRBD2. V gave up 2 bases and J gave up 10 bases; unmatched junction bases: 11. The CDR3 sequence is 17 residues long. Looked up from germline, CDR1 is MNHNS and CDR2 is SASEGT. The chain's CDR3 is CASSELGLAGGPNFQYF. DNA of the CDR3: TGTGCCAGCAGTGAACTGGGACTAGCGGGAGGGCCTAATTTCCAGTACTTC.

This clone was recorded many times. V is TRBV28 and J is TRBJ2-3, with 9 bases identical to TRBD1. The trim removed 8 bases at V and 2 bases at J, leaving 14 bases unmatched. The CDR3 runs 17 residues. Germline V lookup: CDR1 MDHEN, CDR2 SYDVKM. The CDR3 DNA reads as TGTGCCAGCGTTCCTAGCTTGGGGACAGGGACCACAGATACGCAGTATTTT. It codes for CASVPSLGTGTTDTQYF.